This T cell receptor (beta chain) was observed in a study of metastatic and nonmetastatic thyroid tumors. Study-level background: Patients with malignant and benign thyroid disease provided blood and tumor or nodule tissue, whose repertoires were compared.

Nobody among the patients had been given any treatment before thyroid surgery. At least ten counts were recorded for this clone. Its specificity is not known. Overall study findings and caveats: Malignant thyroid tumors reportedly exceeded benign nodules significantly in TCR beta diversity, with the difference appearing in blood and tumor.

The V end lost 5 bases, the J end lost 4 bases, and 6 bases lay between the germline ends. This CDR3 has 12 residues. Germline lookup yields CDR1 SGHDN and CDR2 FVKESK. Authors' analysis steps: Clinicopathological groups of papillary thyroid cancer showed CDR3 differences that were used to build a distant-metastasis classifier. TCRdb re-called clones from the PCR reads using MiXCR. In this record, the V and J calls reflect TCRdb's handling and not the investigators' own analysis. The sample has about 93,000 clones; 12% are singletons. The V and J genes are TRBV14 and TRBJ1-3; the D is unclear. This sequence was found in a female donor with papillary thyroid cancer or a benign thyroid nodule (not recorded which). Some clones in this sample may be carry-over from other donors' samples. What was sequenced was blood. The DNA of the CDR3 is TGTGCCAGCAGCTCGGCAGGAAACACCATATATTTT. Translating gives CASSSAGNTIYF.